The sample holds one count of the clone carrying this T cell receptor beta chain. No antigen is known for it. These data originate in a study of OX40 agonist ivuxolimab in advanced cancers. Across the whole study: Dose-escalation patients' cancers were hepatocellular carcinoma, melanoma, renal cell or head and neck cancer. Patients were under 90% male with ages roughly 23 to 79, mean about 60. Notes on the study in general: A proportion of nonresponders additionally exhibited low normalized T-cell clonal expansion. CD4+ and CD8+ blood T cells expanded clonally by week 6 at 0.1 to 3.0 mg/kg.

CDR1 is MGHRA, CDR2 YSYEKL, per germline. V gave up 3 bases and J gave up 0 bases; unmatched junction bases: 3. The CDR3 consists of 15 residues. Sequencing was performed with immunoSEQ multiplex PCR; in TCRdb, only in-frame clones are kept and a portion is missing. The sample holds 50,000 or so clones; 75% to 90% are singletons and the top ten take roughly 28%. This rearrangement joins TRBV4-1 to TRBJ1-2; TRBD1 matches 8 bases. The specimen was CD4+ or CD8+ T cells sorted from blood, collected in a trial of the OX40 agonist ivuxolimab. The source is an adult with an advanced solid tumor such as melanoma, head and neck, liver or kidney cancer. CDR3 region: CASSHGTGANYGYTF. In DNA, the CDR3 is TGCGCCAGCAGCCACGGGACAGGAGCTAACTATGGCTACACCTTC.